This T cell receptor (beta chain) was observed in a study of T cells in Graves' hyperthyroidism and ophthalmopathy. Regarding the study as a whole: Most clonotypes expanded in thyroid above 0.001 were likewise present in blood.

A remark on this clonotype: What it recognizes is unknown.

Amplified TCR beta CDR3 regions came from RNA transcripts. First-round RT-PCR of the TCR CDR3 relied on the HTBI primer set. TCRdb analysed the multiplex PCR reads with MiXCR anew, one entry per CDR3 protein. Here the sample spans 490,000 or so distinct CDR3 sequences, roughly 22% being singletons. This CDR3 has 15 residues. Germline V gene lookup returns CDR1 MGHRA and CDR2 YSYEKL. The V segment lost 6 bases and the J segment 4 bases; nucleotides outside the gene matches: 10. Out of 8.5 to 10 ml of fresh peripheral blood came the PBMCs. This chain connects TRBV4-1 to TRBJ2-5, with TRBD2 matching over 8 bases. The TCR comes from a woman in her sixties or seventies with Graves' ophthalmopathy. The source material was blood. CDR3 nucleotide sequence: TGCGCCAGCAGTCCGACCTCCGGGACTAGAGAGACCCAGTACTTC. Protein sequence: CASSPTSGTRETQYF.